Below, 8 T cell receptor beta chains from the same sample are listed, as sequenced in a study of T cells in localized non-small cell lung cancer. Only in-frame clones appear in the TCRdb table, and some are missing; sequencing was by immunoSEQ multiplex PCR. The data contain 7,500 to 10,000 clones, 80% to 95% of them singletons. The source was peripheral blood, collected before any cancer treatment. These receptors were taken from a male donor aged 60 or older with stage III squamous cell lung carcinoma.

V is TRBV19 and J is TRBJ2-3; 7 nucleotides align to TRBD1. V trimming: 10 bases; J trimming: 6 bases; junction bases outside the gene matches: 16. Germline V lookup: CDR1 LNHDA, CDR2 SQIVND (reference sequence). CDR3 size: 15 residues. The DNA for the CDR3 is TGTGCCACCTCTGAGACAGGGACCCCCAGGGATACGCAGTATTTT. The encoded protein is CATSETGTPRDTQYF.

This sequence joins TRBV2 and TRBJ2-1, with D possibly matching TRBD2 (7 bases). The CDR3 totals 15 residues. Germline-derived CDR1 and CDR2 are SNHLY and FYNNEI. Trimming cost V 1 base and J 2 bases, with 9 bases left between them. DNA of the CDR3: TGTGCCAGCAGTGAAGAGGGGGGGGCCTACAATGAGCAGTTCTTC. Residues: CASSEEGGAYNEQFF.

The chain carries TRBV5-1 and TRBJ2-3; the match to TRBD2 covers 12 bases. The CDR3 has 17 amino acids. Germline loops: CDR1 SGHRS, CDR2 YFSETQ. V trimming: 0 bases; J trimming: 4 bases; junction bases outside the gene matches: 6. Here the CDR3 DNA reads TGCGCCAGCAGCTTGGACGCTAGCGGGGGGGCGTCAGATACGCAGTATTTT. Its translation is CASSLDASGGASDTQYF.

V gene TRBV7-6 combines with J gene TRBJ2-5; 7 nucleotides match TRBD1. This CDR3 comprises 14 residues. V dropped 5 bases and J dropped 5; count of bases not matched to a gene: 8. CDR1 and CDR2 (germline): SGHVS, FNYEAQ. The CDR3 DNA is TGTGCCAGCAGCGCCGACAGGGCGCGGGAGACCCAGTACTTC. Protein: CASSADRARETQYF. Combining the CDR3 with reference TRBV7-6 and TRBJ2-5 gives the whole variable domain GAGVSQSPRYKVTKRGQDVALRCDPISGHVSLYWYRQALGQGPEFLTYFNYEAQQDKSGLPNDRFSAERPEGSISTLTIQRTEQRDSAMYRCASSADRARETQYFGPGTRLLVL.

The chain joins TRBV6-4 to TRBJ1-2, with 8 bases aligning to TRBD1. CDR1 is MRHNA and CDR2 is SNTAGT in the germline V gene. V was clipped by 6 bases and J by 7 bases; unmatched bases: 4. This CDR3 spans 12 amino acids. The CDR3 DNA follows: TGTGCCAGCAGAGGGACAGGCGGTGGCTACACCTTC. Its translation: CASRGTGGGYTF.

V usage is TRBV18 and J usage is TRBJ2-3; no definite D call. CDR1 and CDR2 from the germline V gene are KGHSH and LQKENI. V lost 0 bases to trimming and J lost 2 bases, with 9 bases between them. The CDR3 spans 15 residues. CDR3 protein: CASSPPTPNTDTQYF. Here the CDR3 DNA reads TGTGCCAGCTCACCACCGACTCCAAACACAGATACGCAGTATTTT.

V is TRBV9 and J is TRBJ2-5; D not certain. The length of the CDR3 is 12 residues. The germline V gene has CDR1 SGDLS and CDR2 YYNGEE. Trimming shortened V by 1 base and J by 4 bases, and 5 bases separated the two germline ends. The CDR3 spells CASSVSSETQYF. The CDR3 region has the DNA TGTGCCAGCAGCGTATCATCAGAGACCCAGTACTTC. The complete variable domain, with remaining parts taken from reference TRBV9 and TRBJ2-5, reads DSGVTQTPKHLITATGQRVTLRCSPRSGDLSVYWYQQSLDQGLQFLIQYYNGEERAKGNILERFSAQQFPDLHSELNLSSLELGDSALYFCASSVSSETQYFGPGTRLLVL.

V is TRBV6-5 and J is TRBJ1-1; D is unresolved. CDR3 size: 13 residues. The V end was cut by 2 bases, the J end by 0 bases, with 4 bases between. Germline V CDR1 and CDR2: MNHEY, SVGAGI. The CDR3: CASSYEVNTEAFF. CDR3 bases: TGTGCCAGCAGTTACGAAGTGAACACTGAAGCTTTCTTT.